This TCR beta chain stems from a study of shared clonotypes between healthy human individuals. Generated by immunoSEQ multiplex PCR, the TCRdb table keeps only in-frame clones and is missing some. The sample holds about 2.4 million clones; over 85% are singletons and the top ten take roughly 0.39%. The CDR3 extends over 16 amino acids. Trimming shortened V by 6 bases and J by 7 bases, and 21 bases separated the two germline ends. Germline assignment: CDR1 SNHLY and CDR2 FYNNEI. Whole-study results and caveats: With few donors, the genetic and exposure-history diversity represented was limited. Naive subsets typically showed greater estimated richness than memory subsets. Sequencing depth was expected to influence donor clonotype sharing.

Worth noting for this clone: Its antigen is still unknown.

The receptor's source is a man in his late teens or twenties in good health. Some clones in this sample may be carry-over from other donors' samples. What was sequenced was naive CD4+ T cells from PBMCs. Subset indicated: CD45RA+ positively selected. V usage is TRBV2 and J usage is TRBJ1-4; a possible D gene is TRBD1 (6 bases). DNA for the CDR3: TGTGCCAGCAGCGCAAGGCCGGGAGGGGGAGGTGAAAAACTGTTTTTT. This encodes CASSARPGGGGEKLFF. The full variable domain, rest sourced from reference TRBV2 and TRBJ1-4, is EPEVTQTPSHQVTQMGQEVILRCVPISNHLYFYWYRQILGQKVEFLVSFYNNEISEKSEIFDDQFSVERPDGSNFTLKIRSTKLEDSAMYFCASSARPGGGGEKLFFGSGTQLSVL.